These T cell receptor beta chains were read from a single sample in a study of CD8 T cells in Susac syndrome. TCRdb processed the immunoSEQ multiplex PCR reads anew with MiXCR; each CDR3 protein has one entry. The sample holds around 110,000 distinct CDR3 sequences, approximately 94% seen once. Sequencing input: CD8+ T cells from PBMCs. The receptors here all came from a human donor with Susac syndrome. The CDR3 runs from the conserved cysteine through the conserved F or W. A D gene is named only where the DNA matches it firmly. For some rows the clone size is stated as once, few or many, or as a class when expanded; others skip it.

TRBJ2-6,.,TRBV12-3/TRBV12-4,.,CASSPPTGANVLTF,TGTGCCAGCAGTCCACCGACAGGGGCCAACGTCCTGACTTTC
TRBJ1-2,.,TRBV19,.,CASSVRAAYGYTF,TGTGCCAGTAGTGTGAGGGCGGCGTATGGCTACACCTTC
TRBJ2-7,.,TRBV27,.,CASSASSYEQYF,TGTGCCAGCAGCGCCTCCTCCTACGAGCAGTACTTC
TRBJ2-7,.,TRBV5-1,.,CASSSTTGPIYEQYF,TGCGCCAGCAGCTCAACTACCGGGCCGATCTACGAGCAGTACTTC
TRBJ2-5,.,TRBV9,.,CASSVWGTETQYF,TGTGCCAGCAGCGTATGGGGAACGGAGACCCAGTACTTC
TRBJ2-1,TRBD2,TRBV4-1,once,CASSQELAGYNEQFF,TGCGCCAGCAGCCAAGAACTAGCGGGATACAATGAGCAGTTCTTC
TRBJ2-3,.,TRBV15,.,CATSRESASTDTQYF,TGTGCCACCAGCAGAGAGTCTGCTAGCACAGATACGCAGTATTTT
TRBJ1-1,.,TRBV15,.,CATSRDSRGTTEAFF,TGTGCCACCAGCAGAGATTCGAGGGGGACAACCGAAGCTTTCTTT
TRBJ2-6,.,TRBV27,.,CASSTWPGSGANVLTF,TGTGCCAGCAGTACCTGGCCCGGCTCTGGGGCCAACGTCCTGACTTTC
TRBJ2-2,.,TRBV4-1,once,CASSLRQKDGELFF,TGCGCCAGCAGCCTTCGACAGAAGGACGGGGAGCTGTTTTTT
TRBJ2-3,.,TRBV15,.,CATSRYRESTDTQYF,TGTGCCACCAGCAGGTACAGGGAAAGCACAGATACGCAGTATTTT
TRBJ2-2,TRBD2,TRBV12-3/TRBV12-4,.,CASKPIPGGAFGELFF,TGTGCCAGCAAACCCATCCCCGGGGGGGCCTTCGGGGAGCTGTTTTTT
TRBJ1-1,.,TRBV5-4,.,CASSLKGMIAFF,TGTGCCAGCAGCTTAAAGGGAATGATAGCTTTCTTT
TRBJ2-4,TRBD1,TRBV25-1,.,CASSPTGGIAKNIQYF,TGTGCCAGCAGCCCGACAGGGGGCATAGCCAAAAACATTCAGTACTTC
TRBJ2-7,.,TRBV4-3,.,CASSQDSAGGAYEQYF,TGCGCCAGCAGCCAAGACAGTGCAGGGGGGGCCTACGAGCAGTACTTC
TRBJ2-5,TRBD2,TRBV11-2,.,CASSSPHSGLYQETQYF,TGTGCCAGCAGCTCACCACATAGCGGGCTGTACCAAGAGACCCAGTACTTC
TRBJ2-1,.,TRBV3-1,.,CASSQDAPAVIQANNEQFF,TGTGCCAGCAGCCAAGATGCCCCAGCAGTGATCCAAGCTAACAATGAGCAGTTCTTC
TRBJ2-1,.,TRBV6-2/TRBV6-3,.,CASTLGAGDQFF,TGTGCCAGCACCTTGGGGGCCGGAGACCAGTTCTTC
TRBJ2-3,TRBD1,TRBV29-1,once,CSVAGQGGTDTQYF,TGCAGCGTGGCGGGACAGGGGGGGACAGATACGCAGTATTTT
TRBJ2-3,.,TRBV9,once,CASSDLQGPDTQYF,TGTGCCAGCAGCGATTTGCAGGGGCCAGATACGCAGTATTTT
TRBJ1-2,.,TRBV9,.,CASSVGGSYGYTF,TGTGCCAGCAGCGTAGGTGGGAGCTATGGCTACACCTTC
TRBJ2-2,.,TRBV5-1,.,CASSLAGSPGELFF,TGCGCCAGCAGCTTGGCAGGGTCCCCCGGGGAGCTGTTTTTT
TRBJ1-4,.,TRBV12-3/TRBV12-4,.,CASSPSQTNEKLFF,TGTGCCAGCAGTCCGAGCCAGACTAATGAAAAACTGTTTTTT
TRBJ1-5,.,TRBV7-6,.,CASSPDGANQPQHF,TGTGCCAGCAGCCCGGACGGAGCTAATCAGCCCCAGCATTTT
TRBJ1-5,TRBD1,TRBV7-8,.,CASSSGQGGQPQHF,TGTGCCAGCAGCTCCGGACAGGGTGGTCAGCCCCAGCATTTT
TRBJ2-3,.,TRBV5-1,.,CASSLERKTDTQYF,TGCGCCAGCAGCTTGGAACGCAAAACAGATACGCAGTATTTT